Described below is a single T cell receptor beta chain sequence and its context. The data derive from a study of cytomegalovirus exposure and HLA in healthy donors. Generated by immunoSEQ multiplex PCR, the TCRdb table keeps only in-frame clones and is missing some. The sample has around 130,000 clones; nearly 90% are singletons. Separation from the approximately 710-subject first cohort characterized the roughly 130-subject validation cohort, to which the donors belonged. This CDR3 spans 16 amino acids. The specimen sequenced was PBMCs. The clonotype originates from a man in his thirties or forties in good health and CMV-seronegative. This chain uses TRBV21-1 with TRBJ2-1; TRBD1, the table's D call, was not compared with the DNA. TRBV21-1 is a pseudogene locus. This CDR3 is CASSKQDRGHLNEQFF. In DNA, the CDR3 is TGTGCCAGCAGCAAGCAGGACAGGGGGCATCTCAATGAGCAGTTCTTC.